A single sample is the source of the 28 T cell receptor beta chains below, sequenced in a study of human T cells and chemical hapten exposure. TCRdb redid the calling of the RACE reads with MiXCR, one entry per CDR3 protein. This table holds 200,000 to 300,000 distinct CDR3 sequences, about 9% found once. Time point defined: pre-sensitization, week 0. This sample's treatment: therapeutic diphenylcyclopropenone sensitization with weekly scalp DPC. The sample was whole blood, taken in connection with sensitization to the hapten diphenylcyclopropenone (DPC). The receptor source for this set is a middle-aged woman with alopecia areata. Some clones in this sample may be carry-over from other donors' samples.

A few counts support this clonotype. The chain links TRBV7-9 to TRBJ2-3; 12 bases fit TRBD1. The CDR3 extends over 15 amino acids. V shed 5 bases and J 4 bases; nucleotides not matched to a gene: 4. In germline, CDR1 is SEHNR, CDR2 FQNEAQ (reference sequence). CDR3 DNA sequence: TGTGCCAGCAGCCTGGGGACAGGGGGCGCAGATACGCAGTATTTT. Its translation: CASSLGTGGADTQYF.

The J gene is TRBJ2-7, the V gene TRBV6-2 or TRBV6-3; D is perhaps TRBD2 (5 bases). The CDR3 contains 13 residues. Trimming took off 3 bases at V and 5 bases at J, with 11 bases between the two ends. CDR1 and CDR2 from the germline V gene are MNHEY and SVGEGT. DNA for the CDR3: TGTGCCAGCAGTTATGCGGGCCAAGACGAGCAGTACTTC. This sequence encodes CASSYAGQDEQYF.

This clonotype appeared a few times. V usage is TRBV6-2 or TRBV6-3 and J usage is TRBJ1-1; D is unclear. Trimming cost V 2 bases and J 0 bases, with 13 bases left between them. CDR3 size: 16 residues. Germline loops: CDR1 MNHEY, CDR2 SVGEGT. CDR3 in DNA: TGTGCCAGCAGTTACGGTTTTGGCAGCCTGAACACTGAAGCTTTCTTT. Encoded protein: CASSYGFGSLNTEAFF.

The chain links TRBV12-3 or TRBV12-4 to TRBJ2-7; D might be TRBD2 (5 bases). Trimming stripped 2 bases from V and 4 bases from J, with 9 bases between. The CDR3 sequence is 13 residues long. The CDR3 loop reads CASSLTRRYEQYF. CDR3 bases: TGTGCCAGCAGTTTAACTCGGAGGTACGAGCAGTACTTC.

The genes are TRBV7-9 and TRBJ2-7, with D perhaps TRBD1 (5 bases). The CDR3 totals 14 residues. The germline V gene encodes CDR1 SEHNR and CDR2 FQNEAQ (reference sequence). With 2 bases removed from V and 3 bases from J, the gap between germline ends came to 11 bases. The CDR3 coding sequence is TGTGCCAGCAGCTTATCGCAGGGTAACTACGAGCAGTACTTC. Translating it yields CASSLSQGNYEQYF.

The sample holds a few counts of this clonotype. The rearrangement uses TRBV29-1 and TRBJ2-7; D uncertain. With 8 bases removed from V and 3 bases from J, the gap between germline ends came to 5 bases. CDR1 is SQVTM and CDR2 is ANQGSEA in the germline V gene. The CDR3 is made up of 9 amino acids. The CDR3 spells CSLHYEQYF. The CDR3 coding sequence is TGCAGCTTACACTACGAGCAGTACTTC.

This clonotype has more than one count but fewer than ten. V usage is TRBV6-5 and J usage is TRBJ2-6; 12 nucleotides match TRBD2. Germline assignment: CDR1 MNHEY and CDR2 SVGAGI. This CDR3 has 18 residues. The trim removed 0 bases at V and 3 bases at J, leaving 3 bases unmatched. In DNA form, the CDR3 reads TGTGCCAGCAGTTACTCGTGGACTAGCGGGATTGGGGCCAACGTCCTGACTTTC. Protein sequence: CASSYSWTSGIGANVLTF.

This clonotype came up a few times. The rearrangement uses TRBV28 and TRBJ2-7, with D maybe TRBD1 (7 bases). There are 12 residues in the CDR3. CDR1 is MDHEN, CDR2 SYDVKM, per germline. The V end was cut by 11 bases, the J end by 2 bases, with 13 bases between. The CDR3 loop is CAAAGGTYEQYF. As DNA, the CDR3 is TGTGCCGCGGCAGGGGGGACCTACGAGCAGTACTTC.

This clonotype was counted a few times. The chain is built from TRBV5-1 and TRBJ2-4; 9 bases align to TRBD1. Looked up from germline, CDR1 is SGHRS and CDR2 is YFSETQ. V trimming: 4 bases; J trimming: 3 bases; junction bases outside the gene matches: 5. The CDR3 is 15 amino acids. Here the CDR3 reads CASSGGQGVKNIQYF. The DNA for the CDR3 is TGCGCCAGCAGCGGGGGACAGGGAGTCAAAAACATTCAGTACTTC.

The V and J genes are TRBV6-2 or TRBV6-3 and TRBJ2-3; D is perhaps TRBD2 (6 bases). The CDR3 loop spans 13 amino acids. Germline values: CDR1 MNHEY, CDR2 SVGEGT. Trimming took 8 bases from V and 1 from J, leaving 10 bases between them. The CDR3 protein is CASGGQRTDTQYF. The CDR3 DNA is TGTGCCAGCGGAGGGCAGCGCACAGATACGCAGTATTTT.

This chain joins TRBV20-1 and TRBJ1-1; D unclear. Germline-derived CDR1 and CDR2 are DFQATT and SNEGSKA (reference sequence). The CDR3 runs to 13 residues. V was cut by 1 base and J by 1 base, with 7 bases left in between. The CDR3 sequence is CSARAVENTEAFF. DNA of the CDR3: TGCAGTGCTAGAGCGGTCGAGAACACTGAAGCTTTCTTT.

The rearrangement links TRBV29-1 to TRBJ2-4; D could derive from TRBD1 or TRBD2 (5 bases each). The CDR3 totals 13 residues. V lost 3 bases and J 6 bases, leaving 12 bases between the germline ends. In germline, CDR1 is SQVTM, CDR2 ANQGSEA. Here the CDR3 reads CSVEGVDGNIQYF. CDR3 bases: TGCAGCGTTGAGGGGGTCGATGGAAACATTCAGTACTTC.

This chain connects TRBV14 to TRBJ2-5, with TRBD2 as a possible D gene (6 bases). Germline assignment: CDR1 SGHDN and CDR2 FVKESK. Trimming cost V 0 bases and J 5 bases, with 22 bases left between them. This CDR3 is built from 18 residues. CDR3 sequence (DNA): TGTGCCAGCAGCCAAGATCGATTCGGCGGGGCCGACGCTGAGACCCAGTACTTC. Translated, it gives CASSQDRFGGADAETQYF.

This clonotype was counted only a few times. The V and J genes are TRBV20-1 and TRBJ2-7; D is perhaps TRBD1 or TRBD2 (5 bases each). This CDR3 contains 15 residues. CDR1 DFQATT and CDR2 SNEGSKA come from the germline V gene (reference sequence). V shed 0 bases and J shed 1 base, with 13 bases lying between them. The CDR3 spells CSARDLTGGSYEQYF. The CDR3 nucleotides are TGCAGTGCTAGAGATCTAACAGGAGGTTCCTACGAGCAGTACTTC.

In nucleotides, the CDR3 is TGTGCCAGCAGTTATGGGGACTGGTACCAAGAGACCCAGTACTTC. Translated, it gives CASSYGDWYQETQYF. The rearrangement joins TRBV6-2 or TRBV6-3 to TRBJ2-5; a possible D gene is TRBD2 (6 bases). Trimming shortened V by 3 bases and J by 0 bases, and 11 bases separated the two germline ends. The CDR3 extends over 15 amino acids. CDR1 is MNHEY, CDR2 SVGEGT, per germline.

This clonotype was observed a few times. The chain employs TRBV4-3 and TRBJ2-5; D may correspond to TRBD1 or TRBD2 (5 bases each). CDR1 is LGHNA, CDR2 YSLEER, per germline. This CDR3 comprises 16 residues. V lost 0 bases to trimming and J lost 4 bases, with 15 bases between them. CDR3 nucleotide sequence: TGCGCCAGCAGCCAAGAAGTCGGGGCGGCGGGAGAGACCCAGTACTTC. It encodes CASSQEVGAAGETQYF.

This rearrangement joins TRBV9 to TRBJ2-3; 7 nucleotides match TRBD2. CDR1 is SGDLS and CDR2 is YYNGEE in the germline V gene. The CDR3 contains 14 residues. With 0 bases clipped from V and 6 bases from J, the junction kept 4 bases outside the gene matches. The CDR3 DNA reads TGTGCCAGCAGCGTAGGTGGTAGCGGGGATACGCAGTATTTT. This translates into CASSVGGSGDTQYF.

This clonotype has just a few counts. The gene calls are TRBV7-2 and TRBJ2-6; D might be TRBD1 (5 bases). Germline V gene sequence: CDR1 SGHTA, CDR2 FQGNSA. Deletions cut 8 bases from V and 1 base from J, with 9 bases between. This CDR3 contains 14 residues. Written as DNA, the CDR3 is TGTGCCAGCGTACAGGAATCTGGGGCCAACGTCCTGACTTTC. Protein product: CASVQESGANVLTF.

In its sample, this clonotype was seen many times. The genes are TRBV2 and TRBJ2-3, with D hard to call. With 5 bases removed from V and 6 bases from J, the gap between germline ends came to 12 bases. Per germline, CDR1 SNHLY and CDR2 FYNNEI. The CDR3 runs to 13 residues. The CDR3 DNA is TGTGCCAGCAGTCTTAGAGATCGGGATACGCAGTATTTT. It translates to CASSLRDRDTQYF.

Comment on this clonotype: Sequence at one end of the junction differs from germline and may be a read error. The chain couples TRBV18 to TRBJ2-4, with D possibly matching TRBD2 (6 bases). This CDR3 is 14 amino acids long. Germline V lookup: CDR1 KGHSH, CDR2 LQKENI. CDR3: CASSPGDSKTIQYF. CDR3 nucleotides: TGTGCCAGCTCACCGGGGGACTCTAAAACCATTCAGTACTTC.

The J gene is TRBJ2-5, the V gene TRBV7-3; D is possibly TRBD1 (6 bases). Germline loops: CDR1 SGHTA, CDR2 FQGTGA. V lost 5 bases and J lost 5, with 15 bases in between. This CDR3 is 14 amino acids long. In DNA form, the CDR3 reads TGTGCCAGCAGCCCCGACAGGTACGCGGAGACCCAGTACTTC. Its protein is CASSPDRYAETQYF.

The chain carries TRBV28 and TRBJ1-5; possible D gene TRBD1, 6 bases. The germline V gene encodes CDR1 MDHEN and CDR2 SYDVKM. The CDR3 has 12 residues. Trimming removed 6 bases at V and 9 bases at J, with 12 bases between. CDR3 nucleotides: TGTGCCAGCAGACTCAGGGGATGGCCCCAGCATTTT. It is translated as CASRLRGWPQHF.

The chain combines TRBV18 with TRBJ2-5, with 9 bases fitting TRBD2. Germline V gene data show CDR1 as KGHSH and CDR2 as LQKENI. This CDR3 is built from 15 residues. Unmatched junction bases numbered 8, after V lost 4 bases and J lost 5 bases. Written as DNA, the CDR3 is TGTGCCAGCTCACGACTAGCGGAGGGTTGGGAGACCCAGTACTTC. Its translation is CASSRLAEGWETQYF.

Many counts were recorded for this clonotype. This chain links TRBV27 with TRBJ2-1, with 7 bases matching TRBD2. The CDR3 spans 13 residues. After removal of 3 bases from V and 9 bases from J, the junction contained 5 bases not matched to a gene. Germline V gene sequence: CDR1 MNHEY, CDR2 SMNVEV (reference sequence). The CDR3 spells CASSFPSGTEQFF. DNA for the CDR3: TGTGCCAGCAGTTTCCCTAGCGGTACTGAGCAGTTCTTC.

As DNA, the CDR3 is TGTGCCATTTCGACAGGTTCTAGCACAGATACGCAGTATTTT. Amino acids: CAISTGSSTDTQYF. This chain connects TRBV6-1 to TRBJ2-3, with D maybe TRBD1 (6 bases). Germline V gene sequence: CDR1 MNHNS, CDR2 SASEGT. Trimming stripped 10 bases from V and 0 bases from J, with 14 bases between. This CDR3 comprises 14 residues.

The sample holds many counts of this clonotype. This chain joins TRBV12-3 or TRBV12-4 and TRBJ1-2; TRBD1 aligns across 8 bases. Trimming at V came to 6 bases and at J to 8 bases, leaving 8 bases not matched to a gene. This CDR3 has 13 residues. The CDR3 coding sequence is TGTGCCAGCAGCCCGGGGGCAGGGGGCGGCTACACCTTC. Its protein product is CASSPGAGGGYTF.

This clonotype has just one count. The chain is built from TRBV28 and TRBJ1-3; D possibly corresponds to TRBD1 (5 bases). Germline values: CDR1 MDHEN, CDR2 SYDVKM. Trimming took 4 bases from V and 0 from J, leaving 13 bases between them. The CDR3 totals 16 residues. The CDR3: CASSSPGGPSGNTIYF. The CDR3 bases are TGTGCCAGCAGTTCGCCCGGGGGACCCTCTGGAAACACCATATATTTT.

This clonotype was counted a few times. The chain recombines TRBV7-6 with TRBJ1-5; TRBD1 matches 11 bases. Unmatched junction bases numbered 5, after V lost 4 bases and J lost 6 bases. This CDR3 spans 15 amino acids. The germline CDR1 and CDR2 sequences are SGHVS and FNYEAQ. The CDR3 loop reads CASSSGTGGGQPQHF. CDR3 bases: TGTGCCAGCAGCTCGGGGACAGGGGGAGGTCAGCCCCAGCATTTT.